Listed below are T cell receptor beta chains from one sample, sequenced in a study of cytomegalovirus exposure and HLA in healthy donors. Clones were sequenced by immunoSEQ multiplex PCR, and TCRdb holds only the in-frame ones, with some missing. This table holds some 130,000 clones, approximately 80% found once. Sequencing was done on a sample of PBMCs. Source of these receptors: a male donor in good health and CMV-seronegative. Each CDR3 is given with its conserved first and last residue. The D gene is left open where the match is weak. Clone size is stated in some rows and not others, as once, few, many or a class when expanded.

V	length	D	J	size	DNA	CDR3
TRBV2	15	-	TRBJ2-3	-	TGTGCCAGCCTCAAAAACAGGGAGCGCACAGATACGCAGTATTTT	CASLKNRERTDTQYF
TRBV6-1	15	TRBD2	TRBJ2-5	once	TGTGCCAGCAGCCTAAGGGGACTAGCGATGGAGACCCAGTACTTC	CASSLRGLAMETQYF
TRBV5-1	15	TRBD2	TRBJ2-3	-	TGCGCCAGCCTTCCGAATGCGGGAGGGCCGGATACGCAGTATTTT	CASLPNAGGPDTQYF
TRBV4-1	18	TRBD2	TRBJ2-7	-	TGCGCCAGCAGCCATCTAGCGGGAGGGAAGACCAGCTCCTACGAGCAGTACTTC	CASSHLAGGKTSSYEQYF
TRBV18	15	TRBD1	TRBJ2-2	-	TGTGCCAGCTCGGCTGACAGGGTAAAGACCGGGGAGCTGTTTTTT	CASSADRVKTGELFF
TRBV14	15	-	TRBJ1-2	-	TGTGCCAGCAGCCAAGATCAGGCAGGCACGGGGGGCTACACCTTC	CASSQDQAGTGGYTF
TRBV9	15	-	TRBJ1-1	-	TGTGCCAGCAGCGTAGATTCGGGTTTGGGTACTGAAGCTTTCTTT	CASSVDSGLGTEAFF
TRBV5-1	14	TRBD1	TRBJ2-3	-	TGCGCCAGCAGCTTGGGGGACAGGTCAGATACGCAGTATTTT	CASSLGDRSDTQYF
TRBV5-5	14	-	TRBJ2-7	-	TGTGCCAGCAGCTTGGCTCCGGGGAGTTACGAGCAGTACTTC	CASSLAPGSYEQYF
TRBV19	13	-	TRBJ2-7	-	TGTGCCAGTAGTATAGTCCCTCCCTACGAGCAGTACTTC	CASSIVPPYEQYF
TRBV6-5	15	-	TRBJ2-6	-	TGTGCCAGCAAGGACAGCCCCTCTGGGGCCAACGTCCTGACTTTC	CASKDSPSGANVLTF
TRBV11-2	12	TRBD1	TRBJ2-7	-	TGTGCCATAGGGGACAGCTCCTACGAGCAGTACTTC	CAIGDSSYEQYF
TRBV6-5	14	-	TRBJ2-7	-	TGTGCCAGCAGTTTACAGGGTGGTCCCTACGAGCAGTACTTC	CASSLQGGPYEQYF
TRBV7-9	14	TRBD1	TRBJ1-1	-	TGTGCCAGCAGCCCACGGACAGGGGTCGCTGAAGCTTTCTTT	CASSPRTGVAEAFF
TRBV30	13	TRBD2	TRBJ2-1	-	TGTGCCTGGGCCCGGACTAGCGGGTATGAGCAGTTCTTC	CAWARTSGYEQFF
TRBV28	12	-	TRBJ2-7	-	TGTGCCAGCAGTTTGACAGTCTACGAGCAGTACTTC	CASSLTVYEQYF